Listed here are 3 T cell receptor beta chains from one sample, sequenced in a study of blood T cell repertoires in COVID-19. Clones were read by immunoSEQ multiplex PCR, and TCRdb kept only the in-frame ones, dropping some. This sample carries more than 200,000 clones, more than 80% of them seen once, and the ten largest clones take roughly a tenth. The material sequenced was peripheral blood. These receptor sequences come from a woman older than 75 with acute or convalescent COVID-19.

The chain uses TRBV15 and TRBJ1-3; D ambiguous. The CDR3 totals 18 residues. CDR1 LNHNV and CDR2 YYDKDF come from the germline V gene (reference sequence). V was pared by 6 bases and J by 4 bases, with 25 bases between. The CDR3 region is CATSPREWGDTWGNTIYF. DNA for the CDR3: TGTGCCACCAGTCCGAGAGAGTGGGGAGATACCTGGGGAAACACCATATATTTT.

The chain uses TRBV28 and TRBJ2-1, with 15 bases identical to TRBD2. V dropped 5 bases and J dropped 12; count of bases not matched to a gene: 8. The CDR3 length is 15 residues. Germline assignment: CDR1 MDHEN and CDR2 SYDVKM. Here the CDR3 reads CASSRPGLAGGRQFF. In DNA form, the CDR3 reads TGTGCCAGCAGTCGCCCGGGACTAGCGGGAGGACGGCAGTTCTTC. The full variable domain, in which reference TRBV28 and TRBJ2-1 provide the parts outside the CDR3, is DVKVTQSSRYLVKRTGEKVFLECVQDMDHENMFWYRQDPGLGLRLIYFSYDVKMKEKGDIPEGYSVSREKKERFSLILESASTNQTSMYLCASSRPGLAGGRQFFGPGTRLTVL.

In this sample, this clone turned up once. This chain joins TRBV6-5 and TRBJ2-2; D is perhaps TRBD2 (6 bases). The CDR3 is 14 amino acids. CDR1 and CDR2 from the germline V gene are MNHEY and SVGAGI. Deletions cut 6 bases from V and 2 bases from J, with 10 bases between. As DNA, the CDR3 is TGTGCCAGCAGAGGGACTCACAACACCGGGGAGCTGTTTTTT. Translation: CASRGTHNTGELFF.